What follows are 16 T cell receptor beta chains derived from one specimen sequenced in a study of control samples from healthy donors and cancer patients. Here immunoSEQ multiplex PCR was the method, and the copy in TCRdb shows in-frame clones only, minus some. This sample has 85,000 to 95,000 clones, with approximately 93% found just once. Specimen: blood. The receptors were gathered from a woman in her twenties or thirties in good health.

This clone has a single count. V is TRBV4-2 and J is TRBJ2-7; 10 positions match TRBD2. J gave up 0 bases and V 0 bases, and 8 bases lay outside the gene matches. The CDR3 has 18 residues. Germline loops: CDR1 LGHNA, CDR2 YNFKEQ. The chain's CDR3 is CASSQDLGLAGASYEQYF. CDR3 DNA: TGTGCCAGCAGCCAAGATCTAGGGCTAGCGGGGGCCTCCTACGAGCAGTACTTC.

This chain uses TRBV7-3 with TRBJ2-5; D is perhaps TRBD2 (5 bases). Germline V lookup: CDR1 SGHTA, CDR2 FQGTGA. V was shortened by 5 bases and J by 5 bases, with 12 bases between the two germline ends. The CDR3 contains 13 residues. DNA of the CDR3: TGTGCCAGCAGCCTTCGGGGAGCGGAGACCCAGTACTTC. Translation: CASSLRGAETQYF.

CDR3 bases: TGTGCCAGCAGCCCACAGCCCACTAGCGAAAAACTGTTTTTT. It translates to CASSPQPTSEKLFF. The chain uses TRBV11-2 and TRBJ1-4; no definite D call. The germline V gene encodes CDR1 SGHAT and CDR2 FQNNGV. The CDR3 runs to 14 residues. The V gene lost 5 bases and the J gene lost 8 bases, with 15 bases spanning the gap.

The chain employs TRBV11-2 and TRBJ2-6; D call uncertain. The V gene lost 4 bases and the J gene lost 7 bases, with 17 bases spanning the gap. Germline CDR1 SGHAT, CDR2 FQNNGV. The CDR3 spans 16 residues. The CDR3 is CASSYSGETFANVLTF. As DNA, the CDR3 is TGTGCCAGCAGCTACTCGGGCGAGACCTTCGCCAACGTCCTGACTTTC. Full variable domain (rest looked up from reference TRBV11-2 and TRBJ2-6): EAGVAQSPRYKIIEKRQSVAFWCNPISGHATLYWYQQILGQGPKLLIQFQNNGVVDDSQLPKDRFSAERLKGVDSTLKIQPAKLEDSAVYLCASSYSGETFANVLTFGAGSRLTVL.

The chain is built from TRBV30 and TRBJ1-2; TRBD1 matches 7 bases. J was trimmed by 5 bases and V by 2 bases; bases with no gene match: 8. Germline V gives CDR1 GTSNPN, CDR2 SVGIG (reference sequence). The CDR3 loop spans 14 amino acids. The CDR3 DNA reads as TGTGCCTGGAGTTTGTACCAGGGGGGTTATGGCTACACCTTC. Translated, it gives CAWSLYQGGYGYTF.

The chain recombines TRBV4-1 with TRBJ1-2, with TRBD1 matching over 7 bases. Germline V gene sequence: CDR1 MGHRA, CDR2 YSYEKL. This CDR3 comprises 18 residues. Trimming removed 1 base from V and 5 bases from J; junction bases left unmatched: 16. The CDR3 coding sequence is TGCGCCAGCAGCCAAGGGCTCAGGGGGGTTCGCTCAGATTATGGCTACACCTTC. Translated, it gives CASSQGLRGVRSDYGYTF.

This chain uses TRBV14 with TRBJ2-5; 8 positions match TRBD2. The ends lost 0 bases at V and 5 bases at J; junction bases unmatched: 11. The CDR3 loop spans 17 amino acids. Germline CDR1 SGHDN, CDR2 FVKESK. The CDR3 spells CASSQDPLAGGLETQYF. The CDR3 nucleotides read TGTGCCAGCAGCCAAGACCCGCTCGCGGGGGGACTCGAGACCCAGTACTTC.

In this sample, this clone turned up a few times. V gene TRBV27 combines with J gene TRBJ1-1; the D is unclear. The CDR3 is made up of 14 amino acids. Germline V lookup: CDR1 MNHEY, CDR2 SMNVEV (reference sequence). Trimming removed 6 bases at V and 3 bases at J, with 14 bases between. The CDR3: CASREDFSDTEAFF. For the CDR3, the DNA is TGTGCCAGCAGAGAAGACTTTTCTGACACTGAAGCTTTCTTT.

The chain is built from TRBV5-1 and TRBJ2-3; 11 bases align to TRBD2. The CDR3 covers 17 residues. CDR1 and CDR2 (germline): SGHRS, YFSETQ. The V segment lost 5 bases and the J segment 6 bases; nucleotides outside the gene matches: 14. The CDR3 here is CASSFDTGTSGVDTQYF. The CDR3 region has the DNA TGCGCCAGCAGTTTTGATACCGGGACTAGCGGCGTGGATACGCAGTATTTT.

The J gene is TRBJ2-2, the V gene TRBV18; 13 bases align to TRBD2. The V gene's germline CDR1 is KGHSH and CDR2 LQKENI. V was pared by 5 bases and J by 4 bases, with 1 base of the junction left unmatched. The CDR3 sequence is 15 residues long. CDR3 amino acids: CASSGLAGATGELFF. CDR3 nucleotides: TGTGCCAGCTCAGGACTAGCGGGAGCCACCGGGGAGCTGTTTTTT.

CDR3 region: CASSQNLPGQGNNEQFF. The CDR3 coding sequence is TGCGCCAGCAGCCAGAACCTCCCGGGACAGGGGAACAATGAGCAGTTCTTC. The V call is TRBV5-1, the J call TRBJ2-1; 10 nucleotides align to TRBD1. Unmatched junction bases numbered 12, after V lost 4 bases and J lost 5 bases. The V gene's germline CDR1 is SGHRS and CDR2 YFSETQ. The CDR3 spans 17 residues.

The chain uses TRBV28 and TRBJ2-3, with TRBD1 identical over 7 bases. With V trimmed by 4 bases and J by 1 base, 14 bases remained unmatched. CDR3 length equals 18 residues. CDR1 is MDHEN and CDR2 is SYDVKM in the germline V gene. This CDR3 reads CASSSFRLAQGGTDTQYF. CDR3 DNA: TGTGCCAGCAGTTCGTTCCGTTTAGCCCAGGGGGGCACAGATACGCAGTATTTT.

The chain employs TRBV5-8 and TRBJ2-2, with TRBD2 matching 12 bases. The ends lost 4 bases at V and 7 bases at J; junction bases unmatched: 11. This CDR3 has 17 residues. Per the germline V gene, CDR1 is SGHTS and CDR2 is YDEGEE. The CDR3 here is CASSTRTSGMVNGELFF. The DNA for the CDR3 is TGTGCCAGCAGCACACGGACTAGCGGGATGGTAAACGGGGAGCTGTTTTTT.

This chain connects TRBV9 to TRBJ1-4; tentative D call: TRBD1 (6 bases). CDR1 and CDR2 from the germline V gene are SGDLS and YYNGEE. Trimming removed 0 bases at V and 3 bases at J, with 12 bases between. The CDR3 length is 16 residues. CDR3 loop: CASSVGQGNSNEKLFF. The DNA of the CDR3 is TGTGCCAGCAGCGTAGGTCAGGGGAACTCTAATGAAAAACTGTTTTTT.

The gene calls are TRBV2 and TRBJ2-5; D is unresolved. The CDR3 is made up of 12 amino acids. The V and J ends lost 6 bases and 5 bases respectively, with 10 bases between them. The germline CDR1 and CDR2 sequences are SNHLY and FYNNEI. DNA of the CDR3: TGTGCCAGCAGAGAGAATTCTGAGACCCAGTACTTC. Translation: CASRENSETQYF. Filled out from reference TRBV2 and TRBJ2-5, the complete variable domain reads EPEVTQTPSHQVTQMGQEVILRCVPISNHLYFYWYRQILGQKVEFLVSFYNNEISEKSEIFDDQFSVERPDGSNFTLKIRSTKLEDSAMYFCASRENSETQYFGPGTRLLVL.

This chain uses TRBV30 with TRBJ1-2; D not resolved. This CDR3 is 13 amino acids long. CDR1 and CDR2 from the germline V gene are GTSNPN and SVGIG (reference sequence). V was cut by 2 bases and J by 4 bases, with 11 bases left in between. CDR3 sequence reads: CAWSNGASYGYTF. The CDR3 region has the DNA TGTGCCTGGAGTAACGGAGCATCCTATGGCTACACCTTC. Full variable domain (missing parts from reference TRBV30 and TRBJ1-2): SQTIHQWPATLVQPVGSPLSLECTVEGTSNPNLYWYRQAAGRGLQLLFYSVGIGQISSEVPQNLSASRPQDRQFILSSKKLLLSDSGFYLCAWSNGASYGYTFGSGTRLTVV.